This T cell receptor beta chain is from a study of spatial heterogeneity in lung cancer. CDR3 length equals 12 residues. Germline V gene sequence: CDR1 MNHNY, CDR2 SVGAGI (reference sequence). Trimming shortened V by 5 bases and J by 8 bases, and 9 bases separated the two germline ends. TCRdb ran MiXCR on the 5' RACE reads and lists one entry per CDR3 protein. Found here are about 48,000 distinct CDR3 sequences, approximately 5% of them singletons; the top ten hold 11%. The time point: sample taken at primary tumor resection. Researchers sequenced whole RNA taken from tumor, nontumor lung or frozen PBMC without sorting.

Specimen: PBMCs, collected at surgery. This clonotype originated in a male donor with early-stage non-small cell lung cancer. The chain combines TRBV6-6 with TRBJ1-4; D call uncertain. This CDR3 reads CASSRAREKLFF. CDR3 in DNA: TGTGCCAGCAGTCGGGCGAGGGAAAAACTGTTTTTT.